The clone carrying this TCR beta chain was observed once. Its antigen remains unknown. Trimming took off 3 bases at V and 2 bases at J, with 19 bases between the two ends. The germline CDR1 and CDR2 sequences are SGHDN and FVKESK. This CDR3 comprises 17 residues. Sequenced by immunoSEQ multiplex PCR; TCRdb stores in-frame clones only, minus some. The profile shows around 30,000 clones, roughly 54% of them singletons. The time point here: week 5, during vaccination. Doses comprised 300 ug of mutant IDH1 20-mer peptide each, plus topical imiquimod. The sample is drawn from a study of a mutant IDH1 vaccine in newly diagnosed glioma. Study-level points and caveats: Any relationship between pseudoprogression and changes in top peripheral T cell clonotypes seemed absent.

V and J are TRBV14 and TRBJ2-5; D tentatively fits TRBD1 or TRBD2 (5 bases each). The sequence came from a woman in her late teens or twenties with glioma. Sequences were derived from PBMCs, sampled from a glioma patient whose treatment included an IDH1 peptide vaccine. The CDR3 DNA sequence: TGTGCCAGCAGCCATCCCTGGGGCAATAAGCGGCAAGAGACCCAGTACTTC. It translates to CASSHPWGNKRQETQYF.